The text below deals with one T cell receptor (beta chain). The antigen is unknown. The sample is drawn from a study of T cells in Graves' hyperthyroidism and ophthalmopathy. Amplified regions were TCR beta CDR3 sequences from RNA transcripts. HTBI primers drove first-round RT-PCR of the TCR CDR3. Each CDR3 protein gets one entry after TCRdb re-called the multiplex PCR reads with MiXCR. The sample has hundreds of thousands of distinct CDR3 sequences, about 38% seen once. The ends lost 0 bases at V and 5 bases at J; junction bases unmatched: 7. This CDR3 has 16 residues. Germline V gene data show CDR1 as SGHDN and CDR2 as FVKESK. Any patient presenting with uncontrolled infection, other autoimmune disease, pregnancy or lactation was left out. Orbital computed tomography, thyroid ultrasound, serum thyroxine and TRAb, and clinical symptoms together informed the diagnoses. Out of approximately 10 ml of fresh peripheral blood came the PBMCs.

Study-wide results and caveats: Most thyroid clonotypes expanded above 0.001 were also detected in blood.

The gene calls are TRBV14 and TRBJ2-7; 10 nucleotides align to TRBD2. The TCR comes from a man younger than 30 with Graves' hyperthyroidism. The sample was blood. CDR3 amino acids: CASSQDLALAGDEQYF. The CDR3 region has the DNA TGTGCCAGCAGCCAAGATCTCGCGCTAGCGGGAGACGAGCAGTACTTC.